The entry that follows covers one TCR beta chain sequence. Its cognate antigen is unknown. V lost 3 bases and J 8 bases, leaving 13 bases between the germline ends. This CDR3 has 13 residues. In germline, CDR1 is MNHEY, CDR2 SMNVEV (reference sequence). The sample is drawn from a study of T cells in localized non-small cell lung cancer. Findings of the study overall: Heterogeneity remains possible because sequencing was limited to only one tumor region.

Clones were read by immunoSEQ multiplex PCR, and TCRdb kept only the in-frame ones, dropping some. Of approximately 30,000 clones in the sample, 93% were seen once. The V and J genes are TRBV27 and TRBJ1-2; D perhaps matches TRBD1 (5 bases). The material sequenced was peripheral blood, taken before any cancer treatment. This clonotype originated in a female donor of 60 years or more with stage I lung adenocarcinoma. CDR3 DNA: TGTGCCAGCAGTTTCAAAGGGGTAATAGGCTACACCTTC. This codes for CASSFKGVIGYTF.